This TCR beta chain came from a study of lymphopenia after photon versus proton radiotherapy. Study findings and constraints: Photon-treated patients lost naive T cells and TCR diversity; proton-treated stayed stable. After the lymphocyte nadir, photon-treated repertoires showed oligoclonal expansion, especially of CD8+ Temra cells. Better survival with proton therapy was suggested as possible, not demonstrated.

V was cut by 5 bases and J by 1 base, with 14 bases left in between. Germline CDR1 is SGHTA and CDR2 is FQGNSA. The CDR3 totals 15 residues. Only in-frame clones appear in the TCRdb table, and some are missing; sequencing was by immunoSEQ multiplex PCR. Of more than 80,000 clones listed, around 80% were seen once; the top ten hold over 1.1%. Notes on this clone: Its target is not known.

The specimen was peripheral blood, collected from a patient treated with proton-based radiotherapy. This chain links TRBV7-2 with TRBJ1-1; D ambiguous. The receptor was derived from a man aged 55 to 70 with pancreatic cancer. The CDR3 reads CASSLPPGRNTEAFF. In nucleotides, the CDR3 is TGTGCCAGCAGCCTCCCGCCAGGCCGGAACACTGAAGCTTTCTTT.